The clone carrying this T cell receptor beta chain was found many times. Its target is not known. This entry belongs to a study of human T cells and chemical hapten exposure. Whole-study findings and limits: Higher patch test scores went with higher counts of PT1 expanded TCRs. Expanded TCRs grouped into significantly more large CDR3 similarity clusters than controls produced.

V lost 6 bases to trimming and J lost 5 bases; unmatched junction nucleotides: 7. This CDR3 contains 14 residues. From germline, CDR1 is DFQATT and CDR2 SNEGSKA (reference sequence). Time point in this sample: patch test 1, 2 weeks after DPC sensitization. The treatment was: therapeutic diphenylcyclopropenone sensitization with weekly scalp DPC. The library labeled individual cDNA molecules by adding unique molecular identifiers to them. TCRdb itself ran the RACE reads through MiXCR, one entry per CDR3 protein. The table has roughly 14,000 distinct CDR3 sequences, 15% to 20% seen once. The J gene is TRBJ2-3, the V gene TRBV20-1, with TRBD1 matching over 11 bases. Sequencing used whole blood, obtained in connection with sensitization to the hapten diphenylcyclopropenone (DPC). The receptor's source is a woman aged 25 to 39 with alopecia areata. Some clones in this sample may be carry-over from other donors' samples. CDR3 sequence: CSAAPGTGGDTQYF. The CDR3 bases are TGCAGTGCAGCCCCCGGGACAGGGGGAGATACGCAGTATTTT.